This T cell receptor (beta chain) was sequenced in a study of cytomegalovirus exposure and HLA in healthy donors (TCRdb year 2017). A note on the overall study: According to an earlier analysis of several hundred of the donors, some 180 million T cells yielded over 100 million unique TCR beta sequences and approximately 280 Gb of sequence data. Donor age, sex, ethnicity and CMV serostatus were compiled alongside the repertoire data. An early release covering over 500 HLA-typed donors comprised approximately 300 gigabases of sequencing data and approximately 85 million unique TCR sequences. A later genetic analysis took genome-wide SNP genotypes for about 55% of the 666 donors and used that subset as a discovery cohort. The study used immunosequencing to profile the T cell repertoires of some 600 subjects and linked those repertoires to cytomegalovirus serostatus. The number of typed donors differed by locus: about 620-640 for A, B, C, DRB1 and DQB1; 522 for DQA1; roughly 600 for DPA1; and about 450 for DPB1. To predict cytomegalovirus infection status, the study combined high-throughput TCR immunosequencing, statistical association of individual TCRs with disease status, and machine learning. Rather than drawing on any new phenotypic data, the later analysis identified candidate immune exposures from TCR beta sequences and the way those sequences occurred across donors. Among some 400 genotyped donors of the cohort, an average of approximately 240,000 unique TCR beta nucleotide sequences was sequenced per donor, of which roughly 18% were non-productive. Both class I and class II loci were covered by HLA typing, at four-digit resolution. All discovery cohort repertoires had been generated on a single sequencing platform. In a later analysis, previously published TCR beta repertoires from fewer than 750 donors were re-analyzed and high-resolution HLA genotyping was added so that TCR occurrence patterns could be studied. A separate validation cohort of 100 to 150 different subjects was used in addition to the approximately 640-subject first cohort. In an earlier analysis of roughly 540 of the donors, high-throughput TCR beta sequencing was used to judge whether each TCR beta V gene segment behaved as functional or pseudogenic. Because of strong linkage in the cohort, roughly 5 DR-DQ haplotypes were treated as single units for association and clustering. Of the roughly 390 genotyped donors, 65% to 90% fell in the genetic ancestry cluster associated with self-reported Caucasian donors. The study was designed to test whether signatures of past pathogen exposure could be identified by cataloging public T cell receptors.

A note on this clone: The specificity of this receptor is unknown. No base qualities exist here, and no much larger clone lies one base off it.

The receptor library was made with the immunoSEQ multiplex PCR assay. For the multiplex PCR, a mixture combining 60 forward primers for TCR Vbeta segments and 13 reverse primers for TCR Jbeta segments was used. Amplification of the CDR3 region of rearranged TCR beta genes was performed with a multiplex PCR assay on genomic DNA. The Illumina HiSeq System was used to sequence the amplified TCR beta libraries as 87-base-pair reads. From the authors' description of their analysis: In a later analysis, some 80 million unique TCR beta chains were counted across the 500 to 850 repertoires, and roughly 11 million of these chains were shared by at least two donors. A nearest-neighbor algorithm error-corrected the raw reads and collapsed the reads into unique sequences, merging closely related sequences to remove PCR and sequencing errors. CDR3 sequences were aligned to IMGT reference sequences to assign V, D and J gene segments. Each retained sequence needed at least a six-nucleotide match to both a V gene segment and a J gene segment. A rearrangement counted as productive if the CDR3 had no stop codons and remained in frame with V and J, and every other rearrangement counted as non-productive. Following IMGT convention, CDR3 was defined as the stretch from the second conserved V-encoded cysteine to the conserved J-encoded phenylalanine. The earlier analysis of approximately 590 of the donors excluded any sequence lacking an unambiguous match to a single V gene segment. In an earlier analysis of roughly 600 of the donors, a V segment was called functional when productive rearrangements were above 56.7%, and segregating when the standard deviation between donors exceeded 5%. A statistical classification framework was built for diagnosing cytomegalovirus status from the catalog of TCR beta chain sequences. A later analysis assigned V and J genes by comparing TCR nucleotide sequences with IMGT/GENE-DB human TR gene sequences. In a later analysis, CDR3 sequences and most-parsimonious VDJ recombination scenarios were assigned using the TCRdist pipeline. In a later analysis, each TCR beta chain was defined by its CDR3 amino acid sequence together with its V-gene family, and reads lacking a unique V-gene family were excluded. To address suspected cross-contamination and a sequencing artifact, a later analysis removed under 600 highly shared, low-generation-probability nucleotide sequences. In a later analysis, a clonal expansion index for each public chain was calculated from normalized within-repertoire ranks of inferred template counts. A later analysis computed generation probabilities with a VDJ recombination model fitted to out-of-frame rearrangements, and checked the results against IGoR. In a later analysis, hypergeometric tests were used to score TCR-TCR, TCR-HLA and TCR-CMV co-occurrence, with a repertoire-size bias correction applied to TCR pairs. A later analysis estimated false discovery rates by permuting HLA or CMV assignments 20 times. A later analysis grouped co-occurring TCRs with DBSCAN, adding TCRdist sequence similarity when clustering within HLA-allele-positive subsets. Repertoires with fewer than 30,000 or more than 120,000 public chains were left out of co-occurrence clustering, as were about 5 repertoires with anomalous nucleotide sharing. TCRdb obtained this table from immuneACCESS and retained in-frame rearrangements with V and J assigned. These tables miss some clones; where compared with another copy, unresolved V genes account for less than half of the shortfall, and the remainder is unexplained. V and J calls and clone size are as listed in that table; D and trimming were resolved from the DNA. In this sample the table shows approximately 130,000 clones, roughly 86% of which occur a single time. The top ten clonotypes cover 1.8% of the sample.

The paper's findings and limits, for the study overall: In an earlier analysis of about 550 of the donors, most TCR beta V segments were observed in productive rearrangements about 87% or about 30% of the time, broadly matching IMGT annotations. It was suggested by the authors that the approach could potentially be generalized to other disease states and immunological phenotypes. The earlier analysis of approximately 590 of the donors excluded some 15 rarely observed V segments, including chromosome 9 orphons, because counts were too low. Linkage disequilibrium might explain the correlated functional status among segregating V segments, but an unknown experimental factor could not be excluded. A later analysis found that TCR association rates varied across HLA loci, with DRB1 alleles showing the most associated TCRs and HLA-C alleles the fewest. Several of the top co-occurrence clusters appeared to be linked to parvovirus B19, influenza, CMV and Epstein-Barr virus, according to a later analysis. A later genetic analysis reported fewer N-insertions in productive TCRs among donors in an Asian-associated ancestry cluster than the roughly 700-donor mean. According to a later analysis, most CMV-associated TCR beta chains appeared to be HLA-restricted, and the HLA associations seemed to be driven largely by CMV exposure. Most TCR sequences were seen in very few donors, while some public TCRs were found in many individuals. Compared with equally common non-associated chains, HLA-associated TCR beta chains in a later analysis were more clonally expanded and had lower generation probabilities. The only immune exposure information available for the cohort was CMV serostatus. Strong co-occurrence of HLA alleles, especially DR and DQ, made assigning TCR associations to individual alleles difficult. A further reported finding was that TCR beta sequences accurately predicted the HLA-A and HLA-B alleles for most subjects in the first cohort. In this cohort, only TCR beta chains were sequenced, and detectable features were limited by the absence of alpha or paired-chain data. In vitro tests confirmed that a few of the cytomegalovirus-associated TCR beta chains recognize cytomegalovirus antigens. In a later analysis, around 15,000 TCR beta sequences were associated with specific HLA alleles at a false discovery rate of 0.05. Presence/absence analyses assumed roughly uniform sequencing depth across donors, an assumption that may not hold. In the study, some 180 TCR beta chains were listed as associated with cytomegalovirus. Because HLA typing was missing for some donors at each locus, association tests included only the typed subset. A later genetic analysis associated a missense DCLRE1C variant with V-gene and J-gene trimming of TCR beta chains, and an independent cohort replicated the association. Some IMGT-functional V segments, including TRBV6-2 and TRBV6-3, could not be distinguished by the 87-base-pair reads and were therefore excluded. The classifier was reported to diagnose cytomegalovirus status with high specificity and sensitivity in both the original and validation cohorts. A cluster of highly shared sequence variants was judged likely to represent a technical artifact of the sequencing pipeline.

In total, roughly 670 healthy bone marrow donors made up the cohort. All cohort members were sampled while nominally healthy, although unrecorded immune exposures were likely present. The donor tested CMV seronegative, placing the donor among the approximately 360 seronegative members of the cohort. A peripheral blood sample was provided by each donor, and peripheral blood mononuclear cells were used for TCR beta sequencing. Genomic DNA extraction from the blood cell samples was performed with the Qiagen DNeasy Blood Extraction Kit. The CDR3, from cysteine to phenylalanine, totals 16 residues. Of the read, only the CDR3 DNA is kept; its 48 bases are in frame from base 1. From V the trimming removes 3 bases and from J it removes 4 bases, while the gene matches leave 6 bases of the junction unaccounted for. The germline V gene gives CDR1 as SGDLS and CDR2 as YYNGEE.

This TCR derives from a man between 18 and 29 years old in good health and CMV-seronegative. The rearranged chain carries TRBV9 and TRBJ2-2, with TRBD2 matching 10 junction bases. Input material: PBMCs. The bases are TGTGCCAGCAGCGCGGTAGCGGGGGGTCCCACCGGGGAGCTGTTTTTT. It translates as CASSAVAGGPTGELFF.